One and the same sample provided the 8 T cell receptor beta chains below, sequenced in a study of blood T cell repertoires in COVID-19. TCRdb's copy holds only in-frame clones and misses some; the assay was immunoSEQ multiplex PCR. The sample records about 52,000 clones, over 75% being singletons. Source material: peripheral blood. These receptors were collected from a human donor with active COVID-19. The donor label of this sample is uncertain.

The chain couples TRBV29-1 to TRBJ2-7, with 7 bases identical to TRBD1. The CDR3 is 15 amino acids. The germline CDR1 and CDR2 sequences are SQVTM and ANQGSEA. The trim removed 4 bases at V and 3 bases at J, leaving 12 bases unmatched. Here the CDR3 reads CSVVLVGQVNYEQYF. The CDR3 nucleotides are TGCAGCGTTGTACTTGTAGGACAGGTCAACTACGAGCAGTACTTC.

The rearrangement joins TRBV23-1 to TRBJ1-1; a possible D gene is TRBD1 (6 bases). TRBV23-1 is an ORF; its function is uncertain. This CDR3 has 14 amino acids. V was cut by 3 bases and J by 1 base, with 9 bases left in between. The CDR3 protein is CASSQDRKNTEAFF. Written as DNA, the CDR3 is TGCGCCAGCAGTCAGGACAGAAAGAACACTGAAGCTTTCTTT.

This chain connects TRBV11-1 to TRBJ2-3, with 7 positions matching TRBD1. Trimming cost V 5 bases and J 2 bases; bases outside gene matches: 7. Germline CDR1 SGHAT, CDR2 FQDESV (reference sequence). The CDR3 runs to 15 residues. DNA of the CDR3: TGTGCCAGCAGCATACAGGGGATTTCCACAGATACGCAGTATTTT. This translates into CASSIQGISTDTQYF.

In its sample, this clone was seen once. This rearrangement joins TRBV5-1 to TRBJ1-3; 9 nucleotides agree with TRBD1. Per the germline V gene, CDR1 is SGHRS and CDR2 is YFSETQ. V shed 4 bases and J 4 bases; nucleotides not matched to a gene: 12. The CDR3 spans 17 residues. The DNA for the CDR3 is TGCGCCAGCAGCCCTGGGGACAGGGTACGTCTCGGAAACACCATATATTTT. This sequence encodes CASSPGDRVRLGNTIYF.

The CDR3 region is CASSVDRTSGPQETQYF. The CDR3 DNA reads TGTGCCAGCAGCGTAGATAGGACTAGCGGGCCCCAAGAGACCCAGTACTTC. V gene TRBV9 combines with J gene TRBJ2-5; TRBD2 agrees at 11 bases. Germline lookup yields CDR1 SGDLS and CDR2 YYNGEE. The CDR3 runs 17 residues. V lost 0 bases, J lost 1 base, and 5 bases stayed unmatched.

The V and J genes are TRBV9 and TRBJ2-3, with 8 bases matching TRBD2. Germline V gene lookup returns CDR1 SGDLS and CDR2 YYNGEE. This CDR3 is built from 14 residues. After removal of 0 bases from V and 11 bases from J, the junction contained 8 bases not matched to a gene. CDR3 amino acids: CASSVELAAPRQYF. The CDR3 nucleotides read TGTGCCAGCAGCGTAGAACTAGCGGCCCCTAGGCAGTATTTT.

The V and J genes are TRBV11-3 and TRBJ2-5; 7 bases match TRBD2. The length of the CDR3 is 15 residues. Germline CDR1 reads SGHNT; CDR2 reads YENEEA. After removal of 0 bases from V and 2 bases from J, the junction contained 3 bases not matched to a gene. The CDR3 coding sequence is TGTGCCAGCAGCTTAGAGGGGGGGATTCAAGAGACCCAGTACTTC. Amino acids: CASSLEGGIQETQYF.

J is TRBJ1-4 and V is TRBV6-5; the match to TRBD1 covers 10 bases. J gave up 9 bases and V 7 bases, and 11 bases lay outside the gene matches. Germline lookup yields CDR1 MNHEY and CDR2 SVGAGI. This CDR3 has 15 residues. CDR3 loop: CASTPSGTGEKKLFF. The CDR3 DNA reads TGTGCCAGCACCCCGTCCGGGACAGGGGAGAAAAAACTGTTTTTT.